This T cell receptor beta chain appears in the sequencing data of a study of blood T cell repertoires in COVID-19. Using immunoSEQ multiplex PCR, the repertoire was profiled, and TCRdb retains in-frame clones only, with some absent. The sample shows about 85,000 clones, almost 90% of them seen only once. V was shortened by 2 bases and J by 6 bases, with 10 bases between the two germline ends. Germline V gene data show CDR1 as SGHTA and CDR2 as FQGTGA. This CDR3 has 13 amino acids. V usage is TRBV7-3 and J usage is TRBJ1-2; D gene unclear. Material for sequencing was peripheral blood. This clonotype originated in a woman of 80 years or more with active or convalescent COVID-19. CDR3 amino acids: CASSLYEKNGYTF. The CDR3 region has the DNA TGTGCCAGCAGCTTATATGAGAAAAATGGCTACACCTTC.